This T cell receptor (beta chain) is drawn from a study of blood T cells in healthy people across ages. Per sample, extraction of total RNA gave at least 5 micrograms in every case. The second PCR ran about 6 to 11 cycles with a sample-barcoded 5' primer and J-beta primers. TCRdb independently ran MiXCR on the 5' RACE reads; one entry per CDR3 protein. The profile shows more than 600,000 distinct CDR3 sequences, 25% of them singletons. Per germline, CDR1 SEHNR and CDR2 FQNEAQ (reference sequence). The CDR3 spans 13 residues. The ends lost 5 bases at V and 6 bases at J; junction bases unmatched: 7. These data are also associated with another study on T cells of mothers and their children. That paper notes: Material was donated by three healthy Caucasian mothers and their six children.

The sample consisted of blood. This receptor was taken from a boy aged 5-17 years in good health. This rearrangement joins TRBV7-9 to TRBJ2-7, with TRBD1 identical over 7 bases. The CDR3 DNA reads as TGTGCCAGCAGCAGCTGGACAGGTTTCGAGCAGTACTTC. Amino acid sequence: CASSSWTGFEQYF. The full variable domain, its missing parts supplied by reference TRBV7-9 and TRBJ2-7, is DTGVSQNPRHKITKRGQNVTFRCDPISEHNRLYWYRQTLGQGPEFLTYFQNEAQLEKSRLLSDRFSAERPKGSFSTLEIQRTEQGDSAMYLCASSSWTGFEQYFGPGTRLTVT.